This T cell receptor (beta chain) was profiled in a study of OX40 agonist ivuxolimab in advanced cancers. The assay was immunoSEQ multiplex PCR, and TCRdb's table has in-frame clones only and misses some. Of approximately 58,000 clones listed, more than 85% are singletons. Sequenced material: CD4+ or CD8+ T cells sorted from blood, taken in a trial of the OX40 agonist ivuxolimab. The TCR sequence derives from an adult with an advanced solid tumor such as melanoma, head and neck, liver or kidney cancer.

The CDR3 bases are TGTGCCAGCAGTGAGAGGGGGCTCACCGGGGAGCTGTTTTTT. Its protein product is CASSERGLTGELFF. The chain recombines TRBV2 with TRBJ2-2, with 7 positions matching TRBD1. J gave up 4 bases and V 3 bases, and 2 bases lay outside the gene matches. Germline CDR1 and CDR2: SNHLY and FYNNEI. The CDR3 is 14 residues long.